This TCR beta chain was recovered during a study of spatial heterogeneity in lung cancer. The CDR3 has 14 residues. V was trimmed by 1 base and J by 5 bases, leaving 11 bases between them. Germline V gene lookup returns CDR1 SNHLY and CDR2 FYNNEI. Time point indicated: sample taken at primary tumor resection. The authors sequenced whole RNA from tumor, nontumor lung or frozen PBMC without sorting. Via MiXCR, TCRdb re-called the 5' RACE reads, giving one row per CDR3 protein. The sample records about 85,000 distinct CDR3 sequences, approximately 21% being singletons. This clonotype occurred many times. Its antigen is not identified. Broader study findings: Blood showed ubiquitous tumor TCRs more often at resection than at routine follow-up.

Sequenced material: PBMCs, taken at surgery. The gene calls are TRBV2 and TRBJ1-2; tentative D call: TRBD1 (6 bases). This sequence originates from a male donor with early-stage non-small cell lung cancer. The DNA of the CDR3 is TGTGCCAGCAGTGAAGGCGCAGGGGAGTATGGCTACACCTTC. Its protein product is CASSEGAGEYGYTF.